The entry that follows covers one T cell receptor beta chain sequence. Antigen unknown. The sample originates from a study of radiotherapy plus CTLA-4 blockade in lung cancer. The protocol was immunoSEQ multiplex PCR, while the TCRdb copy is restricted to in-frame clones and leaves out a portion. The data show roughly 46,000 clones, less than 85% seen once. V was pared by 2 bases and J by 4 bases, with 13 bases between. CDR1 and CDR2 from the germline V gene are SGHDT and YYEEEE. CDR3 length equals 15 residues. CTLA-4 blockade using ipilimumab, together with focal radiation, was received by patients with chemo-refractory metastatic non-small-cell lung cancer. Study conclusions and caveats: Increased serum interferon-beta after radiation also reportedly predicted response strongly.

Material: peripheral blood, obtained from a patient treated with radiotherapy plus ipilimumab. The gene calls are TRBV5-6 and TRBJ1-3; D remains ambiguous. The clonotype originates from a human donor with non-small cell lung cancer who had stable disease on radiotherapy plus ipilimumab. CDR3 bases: TGTGCCAGCAGCTTTCAAGGAACGCGAGGAAACACCATATATTTT. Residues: CASSFQGTRGNTIYF.